This T cell receptor (beta chain) was retrieved from a study of T cells in Graves' hyperthyroidism and ophthalmopathy (dated by TCRdb to the late 2010s). Concerning the study at large: Peripheral blood was sampled at the time of initial diagnosis, prior to any treatment. A discovery cohort of fewer than 110 patients, 43 with Graves' ophthalmopathy and fewer than 65 with stable Graves' hyperthyroidism, was used to find distinguishing TCR V-J signatures. Whether ophthalmopathy could be predicted prospectively was tested in an independent validation cohort made up of fewer than 20 hyperthyroidism patients plus 17 patients who later progressed to ophthalmopathy. The roughly 94 discovery patients were randomly divided into training and test sets at a 7:3 ratio. Thyroid tissue and blood T-cell repertoires from six Graves' hyperthyroidism patients were also compared in the study. Once sampling was done, hyperthyroidism patients were given methimazole at a starting dose of 30 mg daily, whereas ophthalmopathy patients were given high-dose intravenous methylprednisolone. TCR Vbeta CDR3 sequencing of roughly 140 peripheral blood samples (43 ophthalmopathy, 70 to 85 hyperthyroidism and roughly 17 progressor patients) is reported in the paper.

Amplification of TCR beta CDR3 regions was carried out from RNA transcripts. For the first round of RT-PCR on the TCR CDR3, the HTBI primer set was used together with the Qiagen OneStep RT-PCR kit. Libraries were constructed in a second round of multiplex PCR, after which size selection and purification were performed. Libraries were sequenced paired-end with 100 bp reads on an Illumina HiSeq2000. The source study handled its data this way. Raw data were processed with SOAPnuke, discarding reads with adapters, uncalled bases, mean Phred below 15, or no exact constant-primer or identifier match. High-quality paired reads were merged with COPE v1.2.5, and unique nucleotide sequences were defined as clonotypes. Clonotypes were aligned to IMGT TRBV, TRBD and TRBJ reference segments using MiTCR v1.1. Analysis was restricted to V-J combinations with a frequency above 0.0001, which covered approximately 99% of repertoires. A TCS score was defined as the ratio between F50 (clonal expansion) and ExV (chaos), using BLOSUM62-based TCRdist between CDR3 peptides within each V-J. Welch's t-statistics and random forest reduced fewer than 600 V-J features to about 13, which were used in a naive Bayes classifier (R e1071). Using fastp at Q25 and MiXCR, TCRdb reprocessed the public reads and kept productive beta chains. Merged by CDR3 protein, the rows form single entries marked with the most common genes and DNA. TCRdb, not the original authors, processed these V and J calls. Counted in this sample were about 640,000 distinct CDR3 sequences; around 21% of them appeared once. The ten largest clonotypes hold under 35% of the sample.

This clonotype was counted at least ten times. The specificity of this receptor is unknown. No much larger clone is present one base from it, and per-base qualities are unavailable. The paper's findings and limits, for the study overall: In validation, progression to ophthalmopathy was predicted by the model with 70% to 71% sensitivity and about 72% specificity, a median of approximately 6.5 months before onset. Most expanded thyroid clonotypes (frequency above 0.001) were also detected in blood, a finding suggesting that blood repertoires may reflect thyroid immune responses. A 13 V-J signature model separated ophthalmopathy from stable hyperthyroidism, with about 88% sensitivity and around 84% specificity in cross-validation and 80%/75% in testing. Sample size was not statistically predetermined, and investigators were not blinded to group allocation.

Cut back by 2 bases and 1 base, the V and J ends lie 10 bases apart. Reading the germline V gene gives CDR1 SGHTA and CDR2 FQGNSA. Spanning cysteine to phenylalanine, the CDR3 consists of 15 amino acids. CDR3 DNA only is kept here, 45 bases in frame from base 1. In the ophthalmopathy patients, disease was moderately to severely active, with a Clinical Activity Score of 3 or more, a NOSPECS grade of 4 or more, and a duration of less than 3 months. Exclusion was applied to patients with uncontrolled infections, other autoimmune diseases, pregnancy or lactation. Clinical symptoms, serum thyroxine and TRAb, thyroid ultrasound, and orbital computed tomography formed the basis for the diagnoses. PBMCs were separated from roughly 9.6 ml of fresh peripheral blood using Ficoll-Paque density gradient centrifugation. Total RNA was extracted using Trizol reagent, and RNA quality was assessed on an Agilent 2100 Bioanalyzer.

The rearrangement combines TRBV7-2 with TRBJ2-3; TRBD1 is perhaps the D gene, given 5 matching bases. The clonotype originates from a man younger than 45 with Graves' ophthalmopathy. The sequenced sample consisted of blood. The DNA sequence is TGTGCCAGCAGCTTACCAAAGACAGGCACAGATACGCAGTATTTT. It translates to CASSLPKTGTDTQYF.